These 10 T cell receptor beta chains originate from one sample sequenced in a study of cytomegalovirus exposure and HLA in healthy donors. The protocol was immunoSEQ multiplex PCR, while the TCRdb copy is restricted to in-frame clones and leaves out a portion. The sample has roughly 80,000 clones, about 94% seen once. The sequenced sample consisted of PBMCs. The receptors originated from a woman aged 18 to 35 in good health and CMV-seronegative.

The genes are TRBV27 and TRBJ1-5; possibly TRBD1 for D (5 bases). V gave up 8 bases and J gave up 2 bases, with 22 bases separating them. CDR1 is MNHEY and CDR2 is SMNVEV in the germline V gene (reference sequence). The CDR3 totals 17 residues. The CDR3 region is CASQASRGSGGNQPQHF. CDR3 DNA sequence: TGTGCCAGCCAGGCATCTAGGGGATCAGGTGGCAATCAGCCCCAGCATTTT.

The V call is TRBV4-1, the J call TRBJ2-3; a weak D match, TRBD2 (5 bases). The V gene's germline CDR1 is MGHRA and CDR2 YSYEKL. The CDR3 has 17 amino acids. V was trimmed by 0 bases and J by 4 bases, leaving 17 bases between them. The CDR3 sequence: CASSQDLEVLGADTQYF. CDR3 coding DNA: TGCGCCAGCAGCCAAGATTTGGAGGTTTTGGGCGCAGATACGCAGTATTTT.

The chain links TRBV2 to TRBJ1-2, with D uncertain. There are 19 residues in the CDR3. Trimming took off 4 bases at V and 5 bases at J, with 29 bases between the two ends. Per the germline V gene, CDR1 is SNHLY and CDR2 is FYNNEI. The CDR3 DNA reads TGTGCCAGCAGTGCCTTATACAGTAATGAAAACATACCGCTATATGGCTACACCTTC. Its translation: CASSALYSNENIPLYGYTF. Based on the CDR3 plus reference TRBV2 and TRBJ1-2, the full variable domain is EPEVTQTPSHQVTQMGQEVILRCVPISNHLYFYWYRQILGQKVEFLVSFYNNEISEKSEIFDDQFSVERPDGSNFTLKIRSTKLEDSAMYFCASSALYSNENIPLYGYTFGSGTRLTVV.

This CDR3 is CASSVGTGGFADTQYF. CDR3 nucleotides: TGTGCCAGCTCGGTGGGGACAGGGGGTTTCGCAGATACGCAGTATTTT. The chain employs TRBV7-8 and TRBJ2-3; 11 bases are shared with TRBD1. V shed 8 bases and J 4 bases; nucleotides not matched to a gene: 11. The CDR3 has 16 residues. Germline V gene sequence: CDR1 SGHVS, CDR2 FQNEAQ.

The chain employs TRBV28 and TRBJ2-1, with 10 nucleotides matching TRBD2. Germline CDR1 and CDR2: MDHEN and SYDVKM. The V segment lost 2 bases and the J segment 8 bases; nucleotides outside the gene matches: 6. The CDR3 has 15 amino acids. The chain's CDR3 is CASSLVPSGSYEQFF. The CDR3 DNA sequence: TGTGCCAGCAGTTTAGTCCCTAGCGGGAGCTATGAGCAGTTCTTC.

The rearrangement uses TRBV10-3 and TRBJ2-1, with 8 bases aligning to TRBD2. V lost 4 bases to trimming and J lost 10 bases; unmatched junction nucleotides: 12. Germline V gene data show CDR1 as ENHRY and CDR2 as SYGVKD. The CDR3 contains 15 residues. CDR3 in amino acids: CAISVSGGGEWEQFF. CDR3 coding DNA: TGTGCCATCAGTGTTTCCGGGGGGGGCGAGTGGGAGCAGTTCTTC.

This chain uses TRBV27 with TRBJ2-7; 9 positions agree with TRBD2. V was clipped by 2 bases and J by 4 bases; unmatched bases: 6. The CDR3 has 15 residues. Germline-derived CDR1 and CDR2 are MNHEY and SMNVEV (reference sequence). Here the CDR3 reads CASSLLRLAEYEQYF. CDR3 sequence (DNA): TGTGCCAGCAGTTTACTTCGACTAGCGGAGTACGAGCAGTACTTC.

DNA for the CDR3: TGTGCCAGCAGCTTAATCCCAGGGGTCTATGGCTACACCTTC. As protein: CASSLIPGVYGYTF. This chain joins TRBV11-2 and TRBJ1-2; D is perhaps TRBD1 (6 bases). V was trimmed by 2 bases and J by 4 bases, leaving 11 bases between them. From germline, CDR1 is SGHAT and CDR2 FQNNGV. The CDR3 runs to 14 residues.

This clone showed up just once. This chain uses TRBV5-1 with TRBJ2-3; tentatively, D is TRBD1 (6 bases). CDR3 length equals 15 residues. Trimming stripped 4 bases from V and 4 bases from J, with 16 bases between. The germline CDR1 and CDR2 sequences are SGHRS and YFSETQ. The CDR3 sequence: CASSRGQSGADTQYF. The DNA of the CDR3 is TGCGCCAGCAGCCGGGGACAATCAGGGGCAGATACGCAGTATTTT.

This chain connects TRBV11-3 to TRBJ2-5, with TRBD1 identical over 7 bases. Trimming took 5 bases from V and 2 from J; bases not matched to a gene: 5. The length of the CDR3 is 14 residues. Looked up from germline, CDR1 is SGHNT and CDR2 is YENEEA. The CDR3 region is CASSGTVFQETQYF. CDR3 nucleotides: TGTGCCAGCAGCGGGACAGTTTTTCAAGAGACCCAGTACTTC.